This T cell receptor beta chain was identified in a study of blood T cell repertoires in COVID-19. Looking at the study overall: T cells, B-cell-depleted T cells, or PBMCs supplied cDNA or gDNA.

The CDR3 length is 13 residues. Trimming stripped 5 bases from V and 5 bases from J, with 9 bases between. Germline CDR1 SGHAT, CDR2 FQDESV (reference sequence). Authors' methods: Reference gene primer amplification gave nucleated cell count estimates. Assay: immunoSEQ multiplex PCR; the TCRdb copy retains only in-frame clones and omits some. V and J calls and clone size are copied from that table; D and trimming were computed from the DNA. The sample holds 300,000 or so clones, around 83% seen once. V usage is TRBV11-1 and J usage is TRBJ2-2; TRBD1 might be the D (6 bases). Sequenced material: peripheral blood. The TCR comes from a woman between 45 and 65 years old with acute or convalescent COVID-19. CDR3 residues: CASSHRDTGELFF. CDR3 coding DNA: TGTGCCAGCAGCCACAGGGATACCGGGGAGCTGTTTTTT.